In its sample, the clone carrying this T cell receptor (beta chain) was seen a few times. Its target is not known. Method: immunoSEQ multiplex PCR; TCRdb's copy keeps in-frame clones and lacks some. The sample shows some 26,000 clones, around 70% of them seen only once. This sample is drawn from a study of a mutant IDH1 vaccine in newly diagnosed glioma. Overall study: Across weeks 1, 3, 5, 7, 11, 15, 19 and 23, patients received a vaccination each time, eight in all. Treated patients, averaging around 40 years, were about 62% male and about 38% female. Patients' prior therapy spanned radiotherapy, temozolomide, or both; most underwent both. The study's findings and limits: Among top peripheral T cell clonotypes, changes seemed unrelated to pseudoprogression.

The time point: week 11, during vaccination. Vaccinated patients received 300 ug of mutant IDH1 20-mer peptide per dose, with topical imiquimod. With V trimmed by 3 bases and J by 6 bases, 5 bases remained unmatched. The germline CDR1 and CDR2 sequences are LNHDA and SQIVND (reference sequence). CDR3 length: 15 residues. The sequencing here drew on peripheral blood mononuclear cells (PBMCs), taken from a glioma patient whose treatment included an IDH1 peptide vaccine. This chain uses TRBV19 with TRBJ1-5; 10 bases match TRBD1. This sequence was found in a man between 18 and 35 years old with glioma. Some clones in this sample may be carry-over from other donors' samples. The CDR3 nucleotides read TGTGCCAGTAGTATCGGACAGGGGGGTATTCAGCCCCAGCATTTT. Residues: CASSIGQGGIQPQHF.